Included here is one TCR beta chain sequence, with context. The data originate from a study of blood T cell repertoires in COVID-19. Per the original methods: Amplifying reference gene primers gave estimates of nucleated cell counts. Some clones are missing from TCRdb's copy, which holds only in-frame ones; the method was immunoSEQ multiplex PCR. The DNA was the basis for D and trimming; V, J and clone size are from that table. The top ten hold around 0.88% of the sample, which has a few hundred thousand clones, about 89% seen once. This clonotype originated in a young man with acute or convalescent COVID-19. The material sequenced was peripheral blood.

DNA of the CDR3: TGCAGCGTTGTTAGGGACAGGGGCTATGGCTACACCTTC. It translates to CSVVRDRGYGYTF. The rearrangement links TRBV29-1 to TRBJ1-2; 10 bases are shared with TRBD1. V lost 4 bases to trimming and J lost 4 bases; unmatched junction nucleotides: 3. CDR1 and CDR2 (germline): SQVTM, ANQGSEA. The CDR3 contains 13 residues.